This T cell receptor beta chain stems from a study of response to subunit inactivated influenza vaccine. Study-wide results and caveats: That few new T cells are recruited by each seasonal influenza vaccination was the authors' suggestion.

TCRdb fed the RT-PCR reads into MiXCR, producing one record per CDR3 protein. The table records approximately 520,000 distinct CDR3 sequences, roughly 23% of them present only once. Germline trimming cut 5 bases from V and 0 bases from J; bases unmatched to any gene: 12. Germline V CDR1 and CDR2: SGHTA, FQGNSA. This CDR3 region has 17 residues. Regarding this clonotype: The antigen is unknown.

The chain employs TRBV7-2 and TRBJ2-5; 7 nucleotides agree with TRBD1. The sequences come from CD4+ T cells sorted from PBMCs, collected 4 to 6 days after vaccination. The sequence was collected from a man aged 45 to 65 who received an inactivated influenza vaccine. For the CDR3, the DNA is TGTGCCAGCAGCACATCCACAGGGGCCTGGTACCAAGAGACCCAGTACTTC. This gives the protein CASSTSTGAWYQETQYF.